This is a list of T cell receptor beta chains from one sample in a study of post-analysis software for immune sequencing data. Using its own MiXCR run on the PCR reads, TCRdb lists one record per CDR3 protein. The sample has 400,000 to 500,000 distinct CDR3 sequences, 30% to 45% seen once. The sample was blood. Receptors were obtained from a girl aged 2 to 10 with multiple sclerosis. The CDR3 runs from the conserved cysteine through the conserved F or W. Fields, in order: J gene, clone size, V gene, D gene, CDR3 DNA, CDR3 protein. The D gene is left open where the match is weak. Clone size, where shown, is once, few, many, or a class for clones that have expanded.

TRBJ1-5 NA TRBV28 NA TGTGCCAGCAGTTACCAGGGGTATCGTAGCAATCAGCCCCAGCATTTT CASSYQGYRSNQPQHF
TRBJ2-5 NA TRBV12-3/TRBV12-4 NA TGTGCCTGCAGTTTACGGGTTCAAGAGACCCAGTACTTC CACSLRVQETQYF
TRBJ2-7 NA TRBV7-3 TRBD2 TGTGCCAGCAGCTTAAAACCGGGACTAGGGGTTTCGCATTGGACCTACGAGCAGTACTTC CASSLKPGLGVSHWTYEQYF
TRBJ2-1 NA TRBV29-1 TRBD1 TGCAGCGTTGAAGATTCAGGAGGACAGGGGCCGTTCTTC CSVEDSGGQGPFF
TRBJ2-5 few TRBV24-1 NA TGTGCCACCAGTGATTTGCTAGGGGAGACCCAGTACTTC CATSDLLGETQYF
TRBJ2-5 few TRBV29-1 TRBD2 TGCAGCGCCACCGGGACTAGCGGGGTAGAGACCCAGTACTTC CSATGTSGVETQYF
TRBJ1-2 NA TRBV15 NA TGTGCCACCAGCAGAGGACAGTCCTATGGCTACACCTTC CATSRGQSYGYTF
TRBJ2-7 NA TRBV5-1 NA TGCGCCAGCAGCCATGGAGGGGTGGACAGGTTGACCTACGAGCAGTACTTC CASSHGGVDRLTYEQYF
TRBJ1-1 NA TRBV4-1 NA TGCGCCAGCAGCCAGACCTTTTCTGAGAACACTGAAGCTTTCTTT CASSQTFSENTEAFF
TRBJ1-1 once TRBV12-3/TRBV12-4 NA TGTGCCAGCAGCCCATTAACGGAAGCTTTCTTT CASSPLTEAFF
TRBJ2-7 few TRBV5-6 NA TGTGCCAGCAGCTTGGGGAGTGTGGACAAGTTCCGCTACGAGCAGTACTTC CASSLGSVDKFRYEQYF
TRBJ2-3 NA TRBV5-1 NA TGCGCCAGCAGCCCAGGACAGCCAGATACGCAGTATTTT CASSPGQPDTQYF
TRBJ2-3 NA TRBV15 TRBD1 TGTGCCACCAGCACGCGACAGGGGGCCCCAGATACGCAGTATTTT CATSTRQGAPDTQYF
TRBJ1-1 few TRBV12-3/TRBV12-4 TRBD1 TGTGCCAGCATGATATTTGCAGGGGGAGCTTTCTTT CASMIFAGGAFF
TRBJ1-2 few TRBV20-1 TRBD1 TGCAGTGCCGCGGACAGGGCGACCAGTGGCTACACCTTC CSAADRATSGYTF
TRBJ1-5 few TRBV6-2/TRBV6-3 NA TGTGCCAGCAATAAACAGGGAGCCGGACAGCCCCAGCATTTT CASNKQGAGQPQHF
TRBJ2-7 NA TRBV29-1 TRBD2 TGCAGCGTTGGCCTAGCGGGAGGCCAGACTCAGTACTTC CSVGLAGGQTQYF
TRBJ2-3 NA TRBV7-2 NA TGTGCCAGCAGCTTAGGGCCTGTTGAGGCCCATACGCAGTATTTT CASSLGPVEAHTQYF
TRBJ2-7 NA TRBV25-1 NA TGTGCCAGCAGTGGAGGGGGGTCCTACGAGCAGTACTTC CASSGGGSYEQYF
TRBJ2-5 NA TRBV7-9 NA TGTGCCAGCAGCCCATCCGGCTCTGAGCAGTACTTC CASSPSGSEQYF
TRBJ2-4 few TRBV5-8 NA TGTGCCAGCAGCTTAGGAGGGAGATTAGCCAAAAACATTCAGTACTTC CASSLGGRLAKNIQYF
TRBJ2-1 NA TRBV12-3/TRBV12-4 TRBD2 TGTGCCAGCAGTTTATCGTCTAGCGGGTCCTCCTACAATGAGCAGTTCTTC CASSLSSSGSSYNEQFF